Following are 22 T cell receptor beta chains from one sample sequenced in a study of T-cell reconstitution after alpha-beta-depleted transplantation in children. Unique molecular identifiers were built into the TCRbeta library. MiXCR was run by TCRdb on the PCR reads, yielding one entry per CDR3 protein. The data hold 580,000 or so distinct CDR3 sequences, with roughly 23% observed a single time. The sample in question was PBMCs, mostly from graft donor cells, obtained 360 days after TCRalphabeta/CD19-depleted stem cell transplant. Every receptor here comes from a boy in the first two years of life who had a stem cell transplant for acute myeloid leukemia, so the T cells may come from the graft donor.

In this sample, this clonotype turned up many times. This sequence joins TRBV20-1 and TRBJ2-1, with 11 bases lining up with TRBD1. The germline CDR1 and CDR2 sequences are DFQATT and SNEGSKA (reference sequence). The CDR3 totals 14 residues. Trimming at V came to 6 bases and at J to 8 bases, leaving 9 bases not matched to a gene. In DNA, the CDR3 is TGCAGTGCCACGGACAGGGGGCCCTGGGATGAGCAGTTCTTC. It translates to CSATDRGPWDEQFF.

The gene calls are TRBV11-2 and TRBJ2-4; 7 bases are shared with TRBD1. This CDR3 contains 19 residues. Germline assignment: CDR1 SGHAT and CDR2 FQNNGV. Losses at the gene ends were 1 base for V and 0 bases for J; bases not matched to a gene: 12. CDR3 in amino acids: CASSLVDGTVMEAKNIQYF. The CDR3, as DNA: TGTGCCAGCAGCTTAGTGGATGGGACAGTGATGGAAGCCAAAAACATTCAGTACTTC.

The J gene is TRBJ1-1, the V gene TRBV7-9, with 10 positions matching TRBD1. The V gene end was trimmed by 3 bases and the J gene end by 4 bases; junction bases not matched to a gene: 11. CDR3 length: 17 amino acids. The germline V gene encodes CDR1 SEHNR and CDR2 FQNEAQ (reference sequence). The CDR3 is CASSFDRDRGRITEAFF. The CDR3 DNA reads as TGTGCCAGCAGCTTTGACCGGGACAGGGGACGGATCACTGAAGCTTTCTTT.

The chain's CDR3 is CSATGTHNTEAFF. The CDR3 DNA is TGCAGCGCTACCGGGACACATAACACTGAAGCTTTCTTT. The rearrangement uses TRBV29-1 and TRBJ1-1, with D possibly being TRBD1 (6 bases). The CDR3 sequence is 13 residues long. Deletions cut 7 bases from V and 2 bases from J, with 14 bases between. The germline V gene encodes CDR1 SQVTM and CDR2 ANQGSEA. Full variable domain (outside the CDR3, taken from reference TRBV29-1 and TRBJ1-1): SAVISQKPSRDICQRGTSLTIQCQVDSQVTMMFWYRQQPGQSLTLIATANQGSEATYESGFVIDKFPISRPNLTFSTLTVSNMSPEDSSIYLCSATGTHNTEAFFGQGTRLTVV.

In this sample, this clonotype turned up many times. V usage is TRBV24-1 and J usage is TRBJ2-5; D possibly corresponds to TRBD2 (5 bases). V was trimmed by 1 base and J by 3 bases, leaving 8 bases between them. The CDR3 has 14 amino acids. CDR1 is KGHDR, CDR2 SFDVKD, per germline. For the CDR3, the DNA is TGTGCCACCAGTGATTTTAGCGAGGAAGAGACCCAGTACTTC. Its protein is CATSDFSEEETQYF.

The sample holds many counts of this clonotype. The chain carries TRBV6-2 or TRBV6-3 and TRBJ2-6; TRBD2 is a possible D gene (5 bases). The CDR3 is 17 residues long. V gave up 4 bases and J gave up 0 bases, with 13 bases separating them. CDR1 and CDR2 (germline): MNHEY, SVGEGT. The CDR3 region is CASSSPRRDSGANVLTF. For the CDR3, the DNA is TGTGCCAGCAGTTCCCCCCGCCGGGACTCTGGGGCCAACGTCCTGACTTTC.

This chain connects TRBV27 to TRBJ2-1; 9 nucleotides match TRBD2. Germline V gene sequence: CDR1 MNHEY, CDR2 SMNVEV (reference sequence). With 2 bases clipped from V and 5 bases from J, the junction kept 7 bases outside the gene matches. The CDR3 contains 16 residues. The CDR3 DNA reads TGTGCCAGCAGTTTACTCCCGACTAGCGGACACAATGAGCAGTTCTTC. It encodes CASSLLPTSGHNEQFF.

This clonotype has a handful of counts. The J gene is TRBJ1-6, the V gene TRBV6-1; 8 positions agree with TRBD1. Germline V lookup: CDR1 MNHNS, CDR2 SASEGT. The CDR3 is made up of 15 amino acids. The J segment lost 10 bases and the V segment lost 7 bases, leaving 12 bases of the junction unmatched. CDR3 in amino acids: CASTPRRTGLSPLHF. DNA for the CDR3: TGTGCCAGCACCCCCCGACGGACAGGGTTGTCACCCCTCCACTTT.

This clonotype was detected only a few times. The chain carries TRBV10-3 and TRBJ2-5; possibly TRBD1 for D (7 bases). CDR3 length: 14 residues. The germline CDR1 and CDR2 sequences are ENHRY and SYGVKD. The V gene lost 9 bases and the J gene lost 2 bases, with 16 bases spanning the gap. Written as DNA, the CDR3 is TGTGCCATGGCAGGGGGGCCGGGACAAGAGACCCAGTACTTC. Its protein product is CAMAGGPGQETQYF.

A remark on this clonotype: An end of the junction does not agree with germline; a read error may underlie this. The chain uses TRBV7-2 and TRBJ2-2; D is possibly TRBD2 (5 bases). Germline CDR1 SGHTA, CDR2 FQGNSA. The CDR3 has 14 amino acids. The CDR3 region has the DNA TGTGCCAGCAGCTTAGATCCCAGCACCGGGGAGCTGCTTTTT. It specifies CASSLDPSTGELLF.

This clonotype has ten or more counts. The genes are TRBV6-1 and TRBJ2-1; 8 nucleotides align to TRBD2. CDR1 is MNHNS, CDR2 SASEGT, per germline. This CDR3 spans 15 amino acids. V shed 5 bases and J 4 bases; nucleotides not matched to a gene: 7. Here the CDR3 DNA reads TGTGCCAGCAGTCCCGGCGGGGGGACTTACAATGAGCAGTTCTTC. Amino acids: CASSPGGGTYNEQFF.

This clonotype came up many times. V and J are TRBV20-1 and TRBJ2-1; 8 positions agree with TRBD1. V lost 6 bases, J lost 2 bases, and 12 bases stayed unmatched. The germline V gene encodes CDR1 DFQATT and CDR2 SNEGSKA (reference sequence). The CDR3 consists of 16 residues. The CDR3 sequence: CSAPSRTGYTYNEQFF. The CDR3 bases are TGCAGTGCGCCGAGCCGGACAGGGTATACCTACAATGAGCAGTTCTTC.

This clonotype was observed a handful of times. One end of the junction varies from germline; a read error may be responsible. CDR3 bases: TGTGCCAGCAGTTACTCGGCGGACACTGAGCGGGACTTC. This encodes CASSYSADTERDF. The chain carries TRBV6-5 and TRBJ2-7; D might be TRBD2 (6 bases). CDR1 and CDR2 (germline): MNHEY, SVGAGI. The CDR3 covers 13 residues.

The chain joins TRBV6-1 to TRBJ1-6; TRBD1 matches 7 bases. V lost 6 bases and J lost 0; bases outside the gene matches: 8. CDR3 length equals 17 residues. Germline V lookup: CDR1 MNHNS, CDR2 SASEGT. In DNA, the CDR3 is TGTGCCAGCAGGACAGGGAGCCTAAGCTCCTATAATTCACCCCTCCACTTT. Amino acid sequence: CASRTGSLSSYNSPLHF.

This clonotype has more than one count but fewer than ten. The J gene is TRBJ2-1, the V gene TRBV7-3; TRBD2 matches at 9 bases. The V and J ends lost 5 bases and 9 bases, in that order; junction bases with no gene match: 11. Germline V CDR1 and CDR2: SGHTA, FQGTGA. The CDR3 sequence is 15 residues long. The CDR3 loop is CASSPVAGGPGEQFF. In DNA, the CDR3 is TGTGCCAGCAGCCCCGTCGCGGGGGGGCCAGGTGAGCAGTTCTTC. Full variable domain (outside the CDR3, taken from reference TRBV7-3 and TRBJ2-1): GAGVSQTPSNKVTEKGKYVELRCDPISGHTALYWYRQSLGQGPEFLIYFQGTGAADDSGLPNDRFFAVRPEGSVSTLKIQRTERGDSAVYLCASSPVAGGPGEQFFGPGTRLTVL.

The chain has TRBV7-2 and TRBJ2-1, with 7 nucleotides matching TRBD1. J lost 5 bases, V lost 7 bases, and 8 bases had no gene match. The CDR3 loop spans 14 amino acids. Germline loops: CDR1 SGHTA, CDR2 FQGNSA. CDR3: CASTIGTANNEQFF. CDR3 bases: TGTGCCAGCACCATTGGGACAGCGAACAATGAGCAGTTCTTC.

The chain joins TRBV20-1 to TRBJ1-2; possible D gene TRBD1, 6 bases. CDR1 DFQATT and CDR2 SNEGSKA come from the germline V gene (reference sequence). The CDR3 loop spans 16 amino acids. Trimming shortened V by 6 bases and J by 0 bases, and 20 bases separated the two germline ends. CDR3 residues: CSAPSGGQLANYGYTF. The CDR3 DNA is TGCAGTGCCCCCTCCGGAGGACAGCTGGCTAACTATGGCTACACCTTC.

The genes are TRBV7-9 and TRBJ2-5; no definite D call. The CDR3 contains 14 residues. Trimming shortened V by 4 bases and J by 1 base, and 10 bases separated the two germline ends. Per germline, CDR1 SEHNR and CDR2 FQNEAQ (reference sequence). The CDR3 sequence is CASSSQWTQETQYF. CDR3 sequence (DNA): TGTGCCAGCAGCTCACAGTGGACCCAAGAGACCCAGTACTTC.

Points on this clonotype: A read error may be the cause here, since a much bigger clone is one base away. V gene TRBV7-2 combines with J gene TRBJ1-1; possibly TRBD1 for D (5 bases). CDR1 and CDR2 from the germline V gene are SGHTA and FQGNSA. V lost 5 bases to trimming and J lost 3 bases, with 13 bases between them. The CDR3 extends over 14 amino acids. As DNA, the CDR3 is TGTGCCAGCAGCCCCCAGGGCGGGTACACTGAAGCTTTCTTT. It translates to CASSPQGGYTEAFF.

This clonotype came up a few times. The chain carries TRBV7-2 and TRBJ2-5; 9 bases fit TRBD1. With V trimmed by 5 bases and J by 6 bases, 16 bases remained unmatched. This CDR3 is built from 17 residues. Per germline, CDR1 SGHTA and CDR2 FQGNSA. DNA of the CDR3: TGTGCCAGCAGCCGTCCACGCCGGGACAGGGAAAGGAAGACCCAGTACTTC. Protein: CASSRPRRDRERKTQYF.

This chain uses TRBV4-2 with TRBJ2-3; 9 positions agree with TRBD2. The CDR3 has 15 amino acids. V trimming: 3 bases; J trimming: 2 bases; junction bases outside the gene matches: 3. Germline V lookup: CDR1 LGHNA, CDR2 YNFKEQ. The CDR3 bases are TGTGCCAGCAGCCAGCGGGGGGGCTACACAGATACGCAGTATTTT. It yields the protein CASSQRGGYTDTQYF.

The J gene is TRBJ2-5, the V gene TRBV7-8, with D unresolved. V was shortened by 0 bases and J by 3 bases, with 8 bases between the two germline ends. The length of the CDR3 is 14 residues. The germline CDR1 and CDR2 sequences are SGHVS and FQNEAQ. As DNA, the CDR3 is TGTGCCAGCAGCTTAGCGTCCTACAAAGAGACCCAGTACTTC. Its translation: CASSLASYKETQYF.